The rows below give T cell receptor beta chains drawn from one sample of a study of T cell repertoires in cytomegalovirus infection. In TCRdb, the reads were re-called with MiXCR into one record per CDR3 protein. The sample shows about 69,000 distinct CDR3 sequences, more than 25% of them seen only once. Their recognized antigens are unknown. Sequenced here: CD8+ T cells from cultured PBMCs, sampled from culture after CMV antigen stimulation. The receptors come from a human donor in good health (CMV status not recorded). Some clones in this sample may be carry-over from other donors' samples. The CDR3 runs from the conserved cysteine through the conserved F or W. D genes are given only for firm matches. Clone size is stated in some rows and not others, as once, few, many or a class when expanded.

>TRBJ2-2|TRBV9|few|NA
TGTGCCAGCAGCTCACCTACGCCGGGCCACAGGGTTCCCACCGGGGAGCTGTTTTTT
CASSSPTPGHRVPTGELFF
>TRBJ1-3|TRBV9|NA|NA
TGTGCCAGCAGCGTAGAATCTCGGGCAGCGGGAAACACCATATATTTT
CASSVESRAAGNTIYF
>TRBJ2-7|TRBV7-9|NA|TRBD1
TGTGCCAGCCGACAGGGGGCCGACGAGCAGTACTTC
CASRQGADEQYF
>TRBJ2-5|TRBV7-9|few|NA
TGTGCCAGCAGCCTGACACTCGGCAGGACCCAGTACTTC
CASSLTLGRTQYF
>TRBJ1-4|TRBV2|NA|NA
TGTGCCAGCAGTGAAAACCGAGCAGGTTTTCTTTTT
CASSENRAGFLF
>TRBJ1-1|TRBV7-6|few|TRBD1
TGTGCCAGCAGCTTGTTGGGACAGGGGCTGTCATTAGCTTTCTTT
CASSLLGQGLSLAFF
>TRBJ2-2|TRBV7-9|NA|NA
TGTGCCAGCAAACGGACAGTCACCGGGCAGCTGTTTTTT
CASKRTVTGQLFF
>TRBJ2-7|TRBV6-1|few|TRBD1
TGTGCCAGCAAGAGCCGGGACAGCTCCCCCGAGCAGTACTTC
CASKSRDSSPEQYF
>TRBJ2-5|TRBV9|NA|TRBD1
TGTGCCAGCAGCGCGCTAGGGACAGGGCGGGAAGAGACCCAGTACTTC
CASSALGTGREETQYF
>TRBJ2-3|TRBV11-2|NA|NA
TGTGCCAGCAGCTTTGTAGGGGTACTCGGAGATACGCGGTATTTT
CASSFVGVLGDTRYF
>TRBJ1-1|TRBV10-3|NA|NA
TGTGCCATCAGTGATTCTGTGGGTAGGGCCGACACTGAAGCTTTCTTT
CAISDSVGRADTEAFF
>TRBJ2-1|TRBV7-2|many|NA
TGTGCCAGCAGCTTGAAGGGTTCAGGGGATGAGCAGTTCTTC
CASSLKGSGDEQFF
>TRBJ1-5|TRBV6-6|NA|TRBD1
TGTGCCAGCAGTCGACAGGGGGCTGGTCAGCCCCAGCATTTT
CASSRQGAGQPQHF
>TRBJ2-7|TRBV6-5|few|NA
TGTGCCAGCAGCACGGCCTCGGACAGAGGAGAGCAGTACTTC
CASSTASDRGEQYF
>TRBJ2-7|TRBV7-6|few|TRBD2
TGTGCCAGCAGCCCACGGACTAGCGGGAGAACCGAGCAGTACTTC
CASSPRTSGRTEQYF
>TRBJ2-7|TRBV7-2|many|NA
TGTGCCAGCGGGCCCCAAGTGAGAGAGCAGTACTTC
CASGPQVREQYF
>TRBJ2-1|TRBV20-1|NA|TRBD2
TGCAGTGCTAGAGATGGACTAGCGGGTCGGCCAATCTACAATGAGCAGTTCTTC
CSARDGLAGRPIYNEQFF
>TRBJ2-1|TRBV5-6|once|NA
TGTGCCAGCAGATACGTCCAGCGCCCCTACAATGAGCAGTTCTTC
CASRYVQRPYNEQFF
>TRBJ2-6|TRBV10-3|NA|NA
TGTGCCATCAGGACAGACGCTGGGGCCAACGTCCTGACTTTC
CAIRTDAGANVLTF
>TRBJ2-1|TRBV10-1|NA|TRBD2
TGCGCCAGCAGTGAGTCGGTTGCGGGAGGGTACAATGAGCAGTTCTTC
CASSESVAGGYNEQFF